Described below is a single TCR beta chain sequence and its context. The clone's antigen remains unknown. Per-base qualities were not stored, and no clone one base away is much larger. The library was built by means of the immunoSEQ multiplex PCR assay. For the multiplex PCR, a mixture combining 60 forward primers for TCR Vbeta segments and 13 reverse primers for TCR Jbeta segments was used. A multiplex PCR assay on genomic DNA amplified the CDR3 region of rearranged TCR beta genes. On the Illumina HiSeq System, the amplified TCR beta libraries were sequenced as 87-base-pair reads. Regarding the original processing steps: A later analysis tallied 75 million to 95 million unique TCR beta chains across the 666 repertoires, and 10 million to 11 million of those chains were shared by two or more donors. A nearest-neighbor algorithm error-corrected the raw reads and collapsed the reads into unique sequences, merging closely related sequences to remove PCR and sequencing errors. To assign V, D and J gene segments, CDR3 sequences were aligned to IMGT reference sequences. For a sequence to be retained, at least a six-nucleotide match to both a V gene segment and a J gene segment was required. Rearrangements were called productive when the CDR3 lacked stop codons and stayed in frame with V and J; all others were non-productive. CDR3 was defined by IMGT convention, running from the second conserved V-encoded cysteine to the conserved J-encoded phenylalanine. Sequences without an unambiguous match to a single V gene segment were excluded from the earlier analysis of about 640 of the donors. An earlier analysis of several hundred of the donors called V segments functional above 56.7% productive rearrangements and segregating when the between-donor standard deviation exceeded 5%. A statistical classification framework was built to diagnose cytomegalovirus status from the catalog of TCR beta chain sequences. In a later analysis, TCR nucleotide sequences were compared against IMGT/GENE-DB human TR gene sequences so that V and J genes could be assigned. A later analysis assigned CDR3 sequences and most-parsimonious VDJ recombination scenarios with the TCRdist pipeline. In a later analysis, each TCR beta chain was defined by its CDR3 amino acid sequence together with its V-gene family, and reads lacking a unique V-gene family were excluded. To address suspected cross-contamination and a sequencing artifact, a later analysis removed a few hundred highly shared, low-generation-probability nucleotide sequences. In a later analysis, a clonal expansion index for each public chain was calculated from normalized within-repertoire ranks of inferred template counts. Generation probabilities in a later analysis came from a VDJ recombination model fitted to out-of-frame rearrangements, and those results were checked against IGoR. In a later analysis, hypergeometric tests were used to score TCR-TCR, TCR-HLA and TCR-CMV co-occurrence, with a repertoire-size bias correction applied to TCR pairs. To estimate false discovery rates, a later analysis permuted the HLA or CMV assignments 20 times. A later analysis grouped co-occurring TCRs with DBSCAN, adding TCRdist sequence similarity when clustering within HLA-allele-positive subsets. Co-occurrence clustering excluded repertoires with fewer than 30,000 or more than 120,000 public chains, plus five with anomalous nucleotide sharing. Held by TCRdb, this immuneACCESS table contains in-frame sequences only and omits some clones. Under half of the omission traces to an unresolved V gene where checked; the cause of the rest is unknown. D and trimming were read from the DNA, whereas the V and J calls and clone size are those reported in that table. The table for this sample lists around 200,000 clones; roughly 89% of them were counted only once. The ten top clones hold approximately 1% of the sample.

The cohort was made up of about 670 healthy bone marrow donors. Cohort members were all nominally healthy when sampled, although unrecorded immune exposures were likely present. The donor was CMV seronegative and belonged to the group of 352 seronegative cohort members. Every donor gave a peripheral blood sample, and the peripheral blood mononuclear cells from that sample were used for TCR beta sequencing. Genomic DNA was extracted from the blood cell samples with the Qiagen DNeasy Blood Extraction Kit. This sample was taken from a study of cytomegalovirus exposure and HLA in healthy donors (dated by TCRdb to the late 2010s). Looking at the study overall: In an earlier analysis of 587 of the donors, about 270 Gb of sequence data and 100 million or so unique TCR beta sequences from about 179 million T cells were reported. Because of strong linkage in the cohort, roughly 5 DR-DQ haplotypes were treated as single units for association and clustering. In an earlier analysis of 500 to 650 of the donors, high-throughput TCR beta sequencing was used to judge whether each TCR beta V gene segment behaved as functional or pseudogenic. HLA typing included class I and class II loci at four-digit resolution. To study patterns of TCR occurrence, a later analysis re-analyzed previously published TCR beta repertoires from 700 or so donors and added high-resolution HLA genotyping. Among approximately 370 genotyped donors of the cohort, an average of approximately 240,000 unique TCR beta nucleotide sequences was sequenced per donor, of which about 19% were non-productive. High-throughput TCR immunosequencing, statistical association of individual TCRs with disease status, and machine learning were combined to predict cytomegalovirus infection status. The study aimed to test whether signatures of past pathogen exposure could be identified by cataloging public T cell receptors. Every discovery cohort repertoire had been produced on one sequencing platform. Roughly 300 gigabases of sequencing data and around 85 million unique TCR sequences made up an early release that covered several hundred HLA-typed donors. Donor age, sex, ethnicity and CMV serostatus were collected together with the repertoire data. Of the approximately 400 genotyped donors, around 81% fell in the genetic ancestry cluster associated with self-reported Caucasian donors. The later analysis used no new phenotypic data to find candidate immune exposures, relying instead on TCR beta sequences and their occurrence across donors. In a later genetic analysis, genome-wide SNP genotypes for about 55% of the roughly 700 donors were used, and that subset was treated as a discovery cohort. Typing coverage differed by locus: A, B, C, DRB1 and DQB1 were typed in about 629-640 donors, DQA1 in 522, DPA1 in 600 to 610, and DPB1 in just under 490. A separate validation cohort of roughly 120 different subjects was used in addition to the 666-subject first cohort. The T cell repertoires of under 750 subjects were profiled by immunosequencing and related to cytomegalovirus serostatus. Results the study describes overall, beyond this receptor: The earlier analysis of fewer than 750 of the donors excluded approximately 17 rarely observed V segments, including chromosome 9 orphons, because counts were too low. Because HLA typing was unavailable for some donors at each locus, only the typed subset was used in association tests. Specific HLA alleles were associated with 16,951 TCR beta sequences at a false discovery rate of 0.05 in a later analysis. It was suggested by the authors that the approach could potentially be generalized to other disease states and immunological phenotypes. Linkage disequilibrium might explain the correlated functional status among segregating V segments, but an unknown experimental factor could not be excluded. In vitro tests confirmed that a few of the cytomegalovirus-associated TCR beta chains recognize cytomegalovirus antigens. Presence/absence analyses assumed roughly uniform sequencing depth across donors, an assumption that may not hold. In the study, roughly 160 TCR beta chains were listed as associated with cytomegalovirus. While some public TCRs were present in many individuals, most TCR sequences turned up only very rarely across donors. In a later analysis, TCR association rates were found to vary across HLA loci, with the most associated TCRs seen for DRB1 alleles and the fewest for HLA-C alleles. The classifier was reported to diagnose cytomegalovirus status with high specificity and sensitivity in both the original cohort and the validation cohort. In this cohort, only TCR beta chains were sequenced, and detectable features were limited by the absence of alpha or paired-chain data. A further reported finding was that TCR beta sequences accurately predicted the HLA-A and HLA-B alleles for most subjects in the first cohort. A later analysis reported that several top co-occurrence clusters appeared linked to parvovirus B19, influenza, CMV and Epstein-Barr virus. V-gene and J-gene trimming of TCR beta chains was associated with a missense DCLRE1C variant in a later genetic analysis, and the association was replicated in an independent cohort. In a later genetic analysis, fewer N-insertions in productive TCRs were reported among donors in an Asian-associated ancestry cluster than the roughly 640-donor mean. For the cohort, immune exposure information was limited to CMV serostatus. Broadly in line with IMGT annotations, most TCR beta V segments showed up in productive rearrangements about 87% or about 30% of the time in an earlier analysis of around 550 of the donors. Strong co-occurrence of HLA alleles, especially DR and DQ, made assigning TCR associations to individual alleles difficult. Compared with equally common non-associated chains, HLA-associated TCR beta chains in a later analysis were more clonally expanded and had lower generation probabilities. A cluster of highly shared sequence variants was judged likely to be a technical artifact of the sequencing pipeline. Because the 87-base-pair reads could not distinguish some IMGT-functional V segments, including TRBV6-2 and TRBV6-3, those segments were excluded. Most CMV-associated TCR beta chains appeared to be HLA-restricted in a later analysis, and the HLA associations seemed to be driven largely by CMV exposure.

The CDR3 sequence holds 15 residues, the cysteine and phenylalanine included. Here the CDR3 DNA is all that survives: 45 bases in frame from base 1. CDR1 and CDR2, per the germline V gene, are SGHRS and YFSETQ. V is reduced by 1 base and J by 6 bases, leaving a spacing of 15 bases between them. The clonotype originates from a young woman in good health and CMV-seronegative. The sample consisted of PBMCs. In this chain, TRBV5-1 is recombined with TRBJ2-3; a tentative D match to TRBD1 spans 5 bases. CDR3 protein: CASSLTGTTEDTQYF. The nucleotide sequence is TGCGCCAGCAGCTTGACAGGTACAACTGAGGATACGCAGTATTTT. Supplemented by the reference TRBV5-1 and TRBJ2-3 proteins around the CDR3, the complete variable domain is KAGVTQTPRYLIKTRGQQVTLSCSPISGHRSVSWYQQTPGQGLQFLFEYFSETQRNKGNFPGRFSGRQFSNSRSEMNVSTLELGDSALYLCASSLTGTTEDTQYFGPGTRLTVL.